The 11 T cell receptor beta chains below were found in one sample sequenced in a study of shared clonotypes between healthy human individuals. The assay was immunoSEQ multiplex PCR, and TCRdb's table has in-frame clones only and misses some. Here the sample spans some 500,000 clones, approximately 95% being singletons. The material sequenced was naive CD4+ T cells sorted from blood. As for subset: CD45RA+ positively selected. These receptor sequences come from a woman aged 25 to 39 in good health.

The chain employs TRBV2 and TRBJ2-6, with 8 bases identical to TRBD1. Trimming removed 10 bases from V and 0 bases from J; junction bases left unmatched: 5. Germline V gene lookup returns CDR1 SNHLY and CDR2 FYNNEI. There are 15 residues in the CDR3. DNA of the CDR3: TGTGCCAAGACAGGGGCGTACTCTGGGGCCAACGTCCTGACTTTC. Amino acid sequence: CAKTGAYSGANVLTF.

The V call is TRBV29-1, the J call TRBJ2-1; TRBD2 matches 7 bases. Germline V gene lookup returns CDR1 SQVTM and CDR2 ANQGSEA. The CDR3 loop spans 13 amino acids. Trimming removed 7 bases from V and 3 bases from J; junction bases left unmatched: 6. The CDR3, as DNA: TGCAGCGCCGACCGGGGGGACTACAATGAGCAGTTCTTC. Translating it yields CSADRGDYNEQFF.

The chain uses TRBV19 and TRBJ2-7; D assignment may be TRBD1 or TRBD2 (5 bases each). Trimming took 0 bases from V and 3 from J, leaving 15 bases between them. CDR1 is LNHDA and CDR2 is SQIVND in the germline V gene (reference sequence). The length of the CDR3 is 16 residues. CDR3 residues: CASSIDEVRGIYEQYF. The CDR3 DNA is TGTGCCAGTAGTATAGACGAGGTGAGGGGAATCTACGAGCAGTACTTC. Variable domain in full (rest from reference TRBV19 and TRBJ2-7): DGGITQSPKYLFRKEGQNVTLSCEQNLNHDAMYWYRQDPGQGLRLIYYSQIVNDFQKGDIAEGYSVSREKKESFPLTVTSAQKNPTAFYLCASSIDEVRGIYEQYFGPGTRLTVT.

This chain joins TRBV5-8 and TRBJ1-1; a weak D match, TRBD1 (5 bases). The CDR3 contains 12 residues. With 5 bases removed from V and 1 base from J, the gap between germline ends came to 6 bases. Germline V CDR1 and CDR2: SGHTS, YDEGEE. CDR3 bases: TGTGCCAGCAGTGGGGGGAACACTGAAGCTTTCTTT. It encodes CASSGGNTEAFF.

The DNA for the CDR3 is TGTGCCTGGATAGGGACAGAAGGCTTCAATCAGCCCCAGCATTTT. This sequence encodes CAWIGTEGFNQPQHF. The chain carries TRBV30 and TRBJ1-5; 7 bases align to TRBD1. Per germline, CDR1 GTSNPN and CDR2 SVGIG (reference sequence). This CDR3 spans 15 amino acids. The junction had 9 bases not matched to a gene; V was cut back by 4 bases and J by 3 bases. Using reference TRBV30 and TRBJ1-5 for the parts outside the CDR3, the full variable domain is SQTIHQWPATLVQPVGSPLSLECTVEGTSNPNLYWYRQAAGRGLQLLFYSVGIGQISSEVPQNLSASRPQDRQFILSSKKLLLSDSGFYLCAWIGTEGFNQPQHFGDGTRLSIL.

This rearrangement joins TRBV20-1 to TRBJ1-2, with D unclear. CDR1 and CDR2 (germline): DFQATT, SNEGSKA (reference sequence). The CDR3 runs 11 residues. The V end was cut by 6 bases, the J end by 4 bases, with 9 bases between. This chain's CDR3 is CSAPDIYGYTF. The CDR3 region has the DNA TGCAGTGCCCCCGACATCTATGGCTACACCTTC.

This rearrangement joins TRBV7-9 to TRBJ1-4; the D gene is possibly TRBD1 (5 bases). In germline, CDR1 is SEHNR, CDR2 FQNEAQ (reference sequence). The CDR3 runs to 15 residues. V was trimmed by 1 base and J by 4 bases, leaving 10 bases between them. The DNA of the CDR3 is TGTGCCAGCAGCTTAGGAGTGACAGTTAATGAAAAACTGTTTTTT. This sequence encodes CASSLGVTVNEKLFF.

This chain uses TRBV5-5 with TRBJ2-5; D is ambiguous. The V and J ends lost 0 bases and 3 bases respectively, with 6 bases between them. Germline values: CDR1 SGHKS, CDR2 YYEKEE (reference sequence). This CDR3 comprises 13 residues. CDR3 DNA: TGTGCCAGCAGCTTGGGGGCAGAAGAGACCCAGTACTTC. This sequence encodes CASSLGAEETQYF.

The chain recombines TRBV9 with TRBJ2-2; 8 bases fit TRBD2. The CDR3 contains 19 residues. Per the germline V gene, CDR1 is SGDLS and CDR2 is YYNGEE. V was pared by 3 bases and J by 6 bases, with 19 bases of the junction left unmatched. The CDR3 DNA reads TGTGCCAGCAGCGCCCGACCCCGTAGCGGGACTCTCCCACCCGGGGAGCTGTTTTTT. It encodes CASSARPRSGTLPPGELFF. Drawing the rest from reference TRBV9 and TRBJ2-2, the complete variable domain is DSGVTQTPKHLITATGQRVTLRCSPRSGDLSVYWYQQSLDQGLQFLIQYYNGEERAKGNILERFSAQQFPDLHSELNLSSLELGDSALYFCASSARPRSGTLPPGELFFGEGSRLTVL.

The DNA of the CDR3 is TGTGCCAGCAGTTTCGCAGGGGCGTATGGCTACACCTTC. This sequence encodes CASSFAGAYGYTF. The chain joins TRBV28 to TRBJ1-2; tentatively, D is TRBD1 (6 bases). The CDR3 has 13 residues. Germline lookup yields CDR1 MDHEN and CDR2 SYDVKM. V was cut by 3 bases and J by 5 bases, with 10 bases left in between.

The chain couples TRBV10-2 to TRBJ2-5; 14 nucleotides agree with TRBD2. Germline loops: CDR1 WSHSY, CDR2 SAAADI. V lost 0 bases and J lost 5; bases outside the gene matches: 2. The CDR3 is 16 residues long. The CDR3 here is CASSESRLAGGETQYF. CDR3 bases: TGCGCCAGCAGTGAGTCGAGACTAGCGGGAGGGGAGACCCAGTACTTC.